This TCR beta chain was recovered during a study of neurological immune-mediated disorders. Study results and limitations: With the multiple sclerosis repertoire cluster, neither clinical nor MRI features showed any association. It was HTLV-1-associated myelopathy that showed the most TCR clonal expansion, while multiple sclerosis showed the least, falling below healthy controls.

At least ten counts were recorded for this clonotype. Antigen specificity is unknown. Over 200 million TCR-beta sequences (from 15-18 subjects) were yielded by each sequencing run. MiXCR, applied by TCRdb to the 5' RACE reads, yields one record per CDR3 protein. The profile covers about 80,000 distinct CDR3 sequences, with under 4.5% appearing a single time and less than 7.5% taken by the ten largest. V was shortened by 0 bases and J by 2 bases, with 5 bases between the two germline ends. The CDR3 length is 14 residues. Regarding time point: longitudinal time-point 3. This sequence was found in a woman aged 60-75 years with multiple sclerosis. This chain joins TRBV12-3 or TRBV12-4 and TRBJ1-5, with D perhaps matching TRBD1 (5 bases). The source material was PBMCs. The CDR3 loop reads CASSLAGGNQPQHF. CDR3 coding DNA: TGTGCCAGCAGTTTAGCAGGGGGCAATCAGCCCCAGCATTTT.